Described below is a single TCR beta chain sequence and its context. Its antigen remains unknown. The data derive from a study of shared clonotypes between healthy human individuals. Regarding the study as a whole: Sharing across several donors was seen in roughly 5.2% of naive CD4 clonotypes. Clonotypes shared by all four sorted-subset donors had higher generation probabilities than non-shared clonotypes.

The study drew its donors from healthy HIV-negative adults without recent acute infections or vaccinations. CD4+ cells yielded CD45RA+ naive and CD45RA-negative memory subsets. V was clipped by 6 bases and J by 1 base; unmatched bases: 3. CDR1 and CDR2 (germline): SNHLY, FYNNEI. This CDR3 spans 15 amino acids. Only in-frame clones appear in the TCRdb table, and some are missing; sequencing was by immunoSEQ multiplex PCR. The sample contains a few hundred thousand clones, about 70% of which appear only once. The sequencing input was memory CD4+ T cells sorted from blood. Subset noted: CD45RA-negative fraction. The chain employs TRBV2 and TRBJ1-1; 12 bases line up with TRBD1. The source is a man aged 25 to 40 in good health. The CDR3 reads CASRGTGGPNTEAFF. CDR3 in DNA: TGTGCCAGCAGAGGGACAGGGGGCCCGAACACTGAAGCTTTCTTT.